This TCR beta chain was observed in a study of CD8+ T cells in alopecia areata. There are a few counts of this clone. Its antigen is still unknown. Researchers picked out CD4+ and CD8+ T cells from PBMCs by sorting. The CDR3 is made up of 13 amino acids. With 6 bases removed from V and 2 bases from J, the gap between germline ends came to 13 bases. Germline CDR1 is SQVTM and CDR2 is ANQGSEA. Sequencing relied on a cDNA template that was reverse transcribed from extracted RNA. The protocol was immunoSEQ multiplex PCR, while the TCRdb copy is restricted to in-frame clones and leaves out a portion. The sample contains some 150,000 clones, 62% of which appear only once. Study-wide findings and caveats: The study found TCR sharing across patients less clear than in mice, possibly for HLA reasons. Sequences from scalp samples also cover resident alphabeta T cells of normal skin. Relative to normal scalp, lesional scalp, especially alopecia totalis/universalis, showed higher clonality.

This receptor was taken from a human donor in good health. The sequenced material came from CD8+ T cells sorted from blood. This chain connects TRBV29-1 to TRBJ1-1; D may be TRBD1 (6 bases). CDR3 bases: TGCAGCGTCATCGCCGGGGGCAACACTGAAGCTTTCTTT. It yields the protein CSVIAGGNTEAFF.